One sample yielded the 13 T cell receptor beta chains listed below, sequenced in a study of tumor-infiltrating lymphocytes in localized non-small cell lung cancer (dated by TCRdb to 2020 to 2022). The library was built by means of the immunoSEQ multiplex PCR assay. TCRdb limited this immuneACCESS table to in-frame rearrangements with V and J called. A share of clones is missing; checked studies link under half to unresolved V genes, and the rest is unexplained. In all, the sample holds approximately 17,000 clones, and more than 60% of those were seen once. The top ten constitute 4.9% of the sample. The sequencing input was lung tumor tissue. The receptor source for this set is a human donor with non-small cell lung cancer.

CDR3 sequence (DNA): TGTGCCAGTAGTGCGACCCTAGGGGGTCCCAATGAGCAGTACTTC. Amino acids: CASSATLGGPNEQYF. The chain is built from TRBV19 and TRBJ2-7; tentatively, D is TRBD1 (6 bases). Per germline, CDR1 LNHDA and CDR2 SQIVND (reference sequence). Between the trimmed V and J ends, which lost 5 bases and 7 bases, there was a span of 21 bases. The CDR3 runs to 15 residues.

V gene TRBV7-3 combines with J gene TRBJ2-3; D perhaps matches TRBD2 (6 bases). V lost 5 bases, J lost 2 bases, and 14 bases lay in between. This CDR3 spans 15 amino acids. Germline V gene data show CDR1 as SGHTA and CDR2 as FQGTGA. The CDR3 DNA follows: TGTGCCAGCAGCCAGAGCGGGCGTGTCACAGATACGCAGTATTTT. It encodes CASSQSGRVTDTQYF.

This clone was seen a few times. The V gene is TRBV4-2, the J gene TRBJ2-7; TRBD2 aligns across 11 bases. Germline CDR1 and CDR2: LGHNA and YNFKEQ. The CDR3 consists of 16 residues. With V trimmed by 2 bases and J by 2 bases, 5 bases remained unmatched. CDR3 amino acids: CASSQRGLAETYEQYF. For the CDR3, the DNA is TGTGCCAGCAGCCAACGGGGACTAGCGGAGACCTACGAGCAGTACTTC.

A remark on this clone: One junction end disagrees with the germline gene, perhaps due to a read error. The chain has TRBV10-3 and TRBJ2-7; no definite D call. The CDR3 runs 14 residues. Germline CDR1 reads ENHRY; CDR2 reads SYGVKD. The CDR3 DNA follows: TGTGCCAGCAGTGAAGGCGGCAGACCCTACGAGCAGTACTTC. It encodes CASSEGGRPYEQYF.

This clone was recorded a few times. The J gene is TRBJ1-1, the V gene TRBV6-6; tentative D call: TRBD1 (6 bases). The germline CDR1 and CDR2 sequences are MNHNY and SVGAGI (reference sequence). CDR3 length: 14 residues. V was clipped by 2 bases and J by 5 bases, with 12 bases between them. The CDR3 region has the DNA TGTGCCAGCAGTTACCGGGGGCAAGGTACTGAAGCTTTCTTT. Translating gives CASSYRGQGTEAFF.

The CDR3 coding sequence is TGTGCCAGCAGCCCGAGCGCCTTAAGGGATACGCAGTATTTT. This codes for CASSPSALRDTQYF. This chain connects TRBV7-8 to TRBJ2-3; D unclear. The CDR3 is 14 amino acids. The germline V gene has CDR1 SGHVS and CDR2 FQNEAQ. Trimming pared 5 bases from V and 6 bases from J, leaving 15 bases between.

A single count supports this clone. J is TRBJ2-2 and V is TRBV18; maybe TRBD2 (5 bases). The germline V and J ends were trimmed by 2 bases and 5 bases, with 12 bases remaining between them. The CDR3 length is 15 residues. The germline gives CDR1 KGHSH, CDR2 LQKENI. CDR3 protein: CASSPSGMRTGELFF. DNA for the CDR3: TGTGCCAGCTCACCATCCGGGATGCGTACCGGGGAGCTGTTTTTT. The full variable domain, with the rest looked up from reference TRBV18 and TRBJ2-2, is NAGVMQNPRHLVRRRGQEARLRCSPMKGHSHVYWYRQLPEEGLKFMVYLQKENIIDESGMPKERFSAEFPKEGPSILRIQQVVRGDSAAYFCASSPSGMRTGELFFGEGSRLTVL.

The V gene is TRBV7-9, the J gene TRBJ1-4; D is uncertain. CDR1 and CDR2 (germline): SEHNR, FQNEAQ (reference sequence). V lost 2 bases, J lost 10 bases, and 8 bases lay in between. This CDR3 contains 12 residues. The CDR3 DNA reads TGTGCCAGCAGCTTAATGGATGGAAAACTGTTTTTT. Its protein product is CASSLMDGKLFF.

V and J are TRBV7-8 and TRBJ2-7; D uncertain. V was shortened by 4 bases and J by 2 bases, with 9 bases between the two germline ends. Germline lookup yields CDR1 SGHVS and CDR2 FQNEAQ. The CDR3 covers 13 residues. CDR3 sequence reads: CASSSRVPYEQYF. Written as DNA, the CDR3 is TGTGCCAGCAGCTCCCGGGTCCCCTACGAGCAGTACTTC.

This clone appeared a few times. The chain links TRBV4-2 to TRBJ1-4; no clear D. This CDR3 contains 16 residues. Germline V gene sequence: CDR1 LGHNA, CDR2 YNFKEQ. The V and J ends lost 0 bases and 6 bases respectively, with 14 bases between them. CDR3 sequence reads: CASSQDIGPAYEKLFF. The CDR3, as DNA: TGTGCCAGCAGCCAAGATATAGGCCCCGCCTATGAAAAACTGTTTTTT.

The rearrangement joins TRBV7-2 to TRBJ2-7; 8 nucleotides agree with TRBD2. CDR3 length: 15 residues. Germline V lookup: CDR1 SGHTA, CDR2 FQGNSA. The J segment lost 3 bases and the V segment lost 5 bases, leaving 9 bases of the junction unmatched. The CDR3 reads CASSQGLAGHYEQYF. The DNA for the CDR3 is TGTGCCAGCAGCCAGGGGCTAGCGGGCCACTACGAGCAGTACTTC.

The V call is TRBV30, the J call TRBJ1-1; D unclear. CDR1 and CDR2 from the germline V gene are GTSNPN and SVGIG (reference sequence). There are 12 residues in the CDR3. V gave up 4 bases and J gave up 6 bases, with 12 bases separating them. The CDR3 coding sequence is TGTGCCTGGAACAATAACATTGCTGAAGCTTTCTTT. This gives the protein CAWNNNIAEAFF.

V gene TRBV6-1 combines with J gene TRBJ2-1; the D gene could be TRBD1 or TRBD2 (6 bases each). This CDR3 spans 14 amino acids. V lost 7 bases and J lost 10, with 20 bases in between. The germline gives CDR1 MNHNS, CDR2 SASEGT. Here the CDR3 reads CASTHGGQGPEQFF. The CDR3 DNA reads as TGTGCCAGCACACATGGGGGGCAGGGACCGGAGCAGTTCTTC.